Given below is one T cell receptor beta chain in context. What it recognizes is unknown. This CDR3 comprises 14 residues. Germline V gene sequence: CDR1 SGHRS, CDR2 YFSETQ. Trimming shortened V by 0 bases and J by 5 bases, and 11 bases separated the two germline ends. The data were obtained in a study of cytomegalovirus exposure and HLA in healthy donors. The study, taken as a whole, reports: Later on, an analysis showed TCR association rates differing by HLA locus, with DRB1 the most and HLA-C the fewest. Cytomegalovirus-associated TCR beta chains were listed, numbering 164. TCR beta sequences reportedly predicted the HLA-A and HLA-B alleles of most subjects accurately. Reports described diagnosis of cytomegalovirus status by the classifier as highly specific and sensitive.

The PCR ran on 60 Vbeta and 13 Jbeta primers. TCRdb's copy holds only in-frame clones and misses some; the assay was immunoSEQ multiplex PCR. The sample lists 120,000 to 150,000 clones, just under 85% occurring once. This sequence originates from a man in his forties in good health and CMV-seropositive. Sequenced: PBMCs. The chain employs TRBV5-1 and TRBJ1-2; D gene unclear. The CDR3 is CASSLDSAPYGYTF. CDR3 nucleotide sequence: TGCGCCAGCAGCTTGGACTCCGCTCCGTATGGCTACACCTTC. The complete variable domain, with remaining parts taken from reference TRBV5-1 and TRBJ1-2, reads KAGVTQTPRYLIKTRGQQVTLSCSPISGHRSVSWYQQTPGQGLQFLFEYFSETQRNKGNFPGRFSGRQFSNSRSEMNVSTLELGDSALYLCASSLDSAPYGYTFGSGTRLTVV.